Sequencing of this T cell receptor (beta chain) was carried out in a study of blood T cell repertoires in COVID-19. Study summary: Samples representing acute and convalescent COVID-19 were sourced from the United States, Italy and Spain.

Authors' methods: Counts of nucleated cells, estimated from reference gene primer amplification, were obtained. Clones were sequenced by immunoSEQ multiplex PCR, and TCRdb holds only the in-frame ones, with some missing. The V and J calls and the clone size are those of that table, but D and trimming were determined from the DNA. Among about 98,000 clones listed, more than 65% were seen once. The clonotype originates from a woman of 80 years or more with acute or convalescent COVID-19. The sample comprised peripheral blood.

For the CDR3, the DNA is TGTGCCAGCAGCCCCCAGGGGGGAGGCAATCAGCCCCAGCATTTT. This sequence encodes CASSPQGGGNQPQHF. V usage is TRBV5-5 and J usage is TRBJ1-5; the match to TRBD1 covers 7 bases. Germline V gene sequence: CDR1 SGHKS, CDR2 YYEKEE (reference sequence). V dropped 4 bases and J dropped 2; count of bases not matched to a gene: 6. The CDR3 is made up of 15 amino acids.